The 7 T cell receptor beta chains presented below share a single source sample, sequenced in a study of human T cells and chemical hapten exposure. Time point defined: patch test 2, 6 weeks after DPC sensitization. Noted treatment: therapeutic diphenylcyclopropenone sensitization with weekly scalp DPC. TCRdb ran MiXCR on the RACE reads and lists one entry per CDR3 protein. Of 96,000 or so distinct CDR3 sequences in the sample, 7.5% to 10% are singletons; the top ten hold 2% to 2.5%. The sequencing here drew on whole blood, taken in connection with sensitization to the hapten diphenylcyclopropenone (DPC). All receptors derive from a woman between 35 and 50 years old with alopecia areata. Some clones in this sample may be carry-over from other donors' samples.

This clonotype was seen only a few times. At one of its ends the junction is not consistent with the germline gene, which may arise from a read error. The chain couples TRBV7-7 to TRBJ2-7, with TRBD1 matching over 10 bases. Germline-derived CDR1 and CDR2 are SSHAT and FNYEAQ (reference sequence). The CDR3 spans 15 residues. In nucleotides, the CDR3 is TGTGCTAGCAGCCTAGGGACAGGGGATTCCTACGAGCAGTACTTC. It specifies CASSLGTGDSYEQYF.

This clonotype was seen at least ten times. The chain uses TRBV28 and TRBJ2-7; D unresolved. The CDR3 sequence is 12 residues long. Germline V gene lookup returns CDR1 MDHEN and CDR2 SYDVKM. The V gene lost 5 bases and the J gene lost 7 bases, with 12 bases spanning the gap. CDR3 in amino acids: CASSPTYLEQYF. The CDR3 nucleotides are TGTGCCAGCAGTCCTACCTACTTGGAGCAGTACTTC.

The V and J genes are TRBV6-6 and TRBJ1-3; D gene unclear. Looked up from germline, CDR1 is MNHNY and CDR2 is SVGAGI (reference sequence). V lost 0 bases, J lost 2 bases, and 8 bases lay in between. This CDR3 spans 15 amino acids. CDR3 in DNA: TGTGCCAGCAGTTACTCGTCCGAACCTGGAAACACCATATATTTT. It yields the protein CASSYSSEPGNTIYF.

This clonotype was observed a handful of times. CDR3: CASTLGNSPLHF. The DNA of the CDR3 is TGTGCCAGCACCCTCGGTAATTCACCCCTCCACTTT. This sequence joins TRBV7-2 and TRBJ1-6; D is undetermined. Trimming shortened V by 7 bases and J by 6 bases, and 7 bases separated the two germline ends. This CDR3 is 12 amino acids long. Per the germline V gene, CDR1 is SGHTA and CDR2 is FQGNSA.

This clonotype was observed a handful of times. This rearrangement joins TRBV12-3 or TRBV12-4 to TRBJ2-7; D gene ambiguous. Between the trimmed V and J ends, which lost 3 bases and 6 bases, there was a span of 9 bases. CDR3 length equals 12 residues. In DNA form, the CDR3 reads TGTGCCAGCAGTTTTGCCCGGGCCGAGCAGTACTTC. Protein sequence: CASSFARAEQYF.

This clonotype was counted a few times. The chain has TRBV29-1 and TRBJ1-5; 7 bases are shared with TRBD1. In germline, CDR1 is SQVTM, CDR2 ANQGSEA. The CDR3 length is 13 residues. The ends lost 2 bases at V and 7 bases at J; junction bases unmatched: 5. CDR3 loop: CSVETGEGQPQHF. As DNA, the CDR3 is TGCAGCGTTGAAACAGGGGAAGGACAGCCCCAGCATTTT.

The rearrangement links TRBV29-1 to TRBJ2-7; 10 nucleotides line up with TRBD1. V lost 6 bases and J lost 1; bases outside the gene matches: 3. Germline CDR1 and CDR2: SQVTM and ANQGSEA. The CDR3 runs to 13 residues. CDR3 loop: CSVRTGGSYEQYF. In DNA form, the CDR3 reads TGCAGCGTGAGGACAGGGGGTTCCTACGAGCAGTACTTC.